This record concerns one T cell receptor beta chain sequence. Its matching antigen is unknown. Other DNA sequences in this sample translate to the same CDR3. The record originates from a study of shared clonotypes between healthy human individuals. Findings of the study overall: Despite large depth, sorted-subset datasets appeared incompletely sequenced.

Genomic DNA belonging to each subset was distributed in equal measure over several immunoSEQ plates. TCRdb's table, derived via immunoSEQ multiplex PCR, lists solely in-frame clones and lacks some. The table has 2,100,000 or so clones, around 95% seen once. The CDR3 extends over 14 amino acids. From germline, CDR1 is SGHAT and CDR2 FQNNGV. The germline V and J ends were trimmed by 0 bases and 0 bases, with 5 bases remaining between them. The chain links TRBV11-2 to TRBJ1-1; D unresolved. The source is a man aged 18-30 years in good health. Source material: naive CD4+ T cells sorted from blood. Noted subset: CD45RA+ positively selected. Here the CDR3 DNA reads TGTGCCAGCAGCTTAGATTTGGTGAACACTGAAGCTTTCTTT. Its translation is CASSLDLVNTEAFF.